These 14 T cell receptor beta chains were sequenced from one sample in a study of OX40 agonist ivuxolimab in advanced cancers. Assay: immunoSEQ multiplex PCR; the TCRdb copy retains only in-frame clones and omits some. Of about 83,000 clones listed, 70% to 85% are singletons. The source material was CD4+ or CD8+ T cells sorted from blood, sampled in a trial of the OX40 agonist ivuxolimab. Every receptor here comes from an adult with an advanced solid tumor such as melanoma, head and neck, liver or kidney cancer.

This rearrangement joins TRBV5-1 to TRBJ2-5, with 8 bases identical to TRBD2. This CDR3 is 16 amino acids long. Trimming took 4 bases from V and 1 from J; bases not matched to a gene: 9. The germline V gene encodes CDR1 SGHRS and CDR2 YFSETQ. The CDR3 is CASSLGLAVGQETQYF. The CDR3 bases are TGCGCCAGCAGCCTAGGACTAGCTGTAGGCCAAGAGACCCAGTACTTC.

The V gene is TRBV7-7, the J gene TRBJ1-2; D is uncertain. The CDR3 is 16 amino acids. V was shortened by 5 bases and J by 4 bases, with 20 bases between the two germline ends. In germline, CDR1 is SSHAT, CDR2 FNYEAQ (reference sequence). CDR3 protein: CASSRLECRKTYGYTF. CDR3 sequence (DNA): TGTGCCAGCAGCAGACTCGAGTGCCGAAAGACCTATGGCTACACCTTC.

The rearrangement links TRBV5-1 to TRBJ1-1; D ambiguous. The CDR3 consists of 14 residues. Trimming left V 0 bases short and J 0 bases short, with 6 bases between. CDR1 and CDR2 from the germline V gene are SGHRS and YFSETQ. CDR3 region: CASSLDQLNTEAFF. In DNA form, the CDR3 reads TGCGCCAGCAGCTTGGACCAATTGAACACTGAAGCTTTCTTT.

The V and J genes are TRBV5-1 and TRBJ2-2, with TRBD2 matching over 15 bases. Per germline, CDR1 SGHRS and CDR2 YFSETQ. Trimming took 4 bases from V and 6 from J; bases not matched to a gene: 10. This CDR3 spans 18 amino acids. CDR3 in DNA: TGCGCCAGCAGCCACGGACTAGCGGGAGGGCCATTGGCCGGGGAGCTGTTTTTT. Encoded protein: CASSHGLAGGPLAGELFF.

The V gene is TRBV7-9, the J gene TRBJ2-7, with unresolved D. Germline values: CDR1 SEHNR, CDR2 FQNEAQ (reference sequence). There are 14 residues in the CDR3. With 5 bases removed from V and 2 bases from J, the gap between germline ends came to 13 bases. The CDR3 DNA sequence: TGTGCCAGCAGCCCCCGTGAGCAGGCCTACGAGCAGTACTTC. This gives the protein CASSPREQAYEQYF.

This clone turned up a few times. This chain links TRBV6-5 with TRBJ2-3, with 12 bases lining up with TRBD2. V lost 2 bases to trimming and J lost 4 bases; unmatched junction nucleotides: 4. This CDR3 comprises 16 residues. Germline loops: CDR1 MNHEY, CDR2 SVGAGI. The CDR3 nucleotides read TGTGCCAGCAGTTACGGACCTAGCGGGGGGGCAGATACGCAGTATTTT. This encodes CASSYGPSGGADTQYF.

This clone was recorded a few times. This chain connects TRBV18 to TRBJ2-6; 10 bases map to TRBD1. V lost 1 base, J lost 0 bases, and 6 bases stayed unmatched. Germline V lookup: CDR1 KGHSH, CDR2 LQKENI. This CDR3 is built from 19 residues. The CDR3 spells CASSPRRQGAGSGANVLTF. The CDR3 DNA follows: TGTGCCAGCTCACCACGGAGACAGGGGGCAGGCTCTGGGGCCAACGTCCTGACTTTC.

This clone has only a few counts. This rearrangement joins TRBV7-9 to TRBJ1-3; the D gene is possibly TRBD1 (5 bases). Between the trimmed V and J ends, which lost 3 bases and 4 bases, there was a span of 10 bases. There are 14 residues in the CDR3. The germline V gene encodes CDR1 SEHNR and CDR2 FQNEAQ (reference sequence). The CDR3 region has the DNA TGTGCCAGCAGCTTGGTCAGGGACGGAAACACCATATATTTT. Translated, it gives CASSLVRDGNTIYF. The whole variable domain, filled in from reference TRBV7-9 and TRBJ1-3, reads DTGVSQNPRHKITKRGQNVTFRCDPISEHNRLYWYRQTLGQGPEFLTYFQNEAQLEKSRLLSDRFSAERPKGSFSTLEIQRTEQGDSAMYLCASSLVRDGNTIYFGEGSWLTVV.

This clone was counted once. J is TRBJ1-3 and V is TRBV14, with TRBD1 matching 8 bases. The CDR3 totals 17 residues. The V segment lost 4 bases and the J segment 0 bases; nucleotides outside the gene matches: 8. Germline-derived CDR1 and CDR2 are SGHDN and FVKESK. The CDR3 DNA is TGTGCCAGCAGCCTCTTGGGGACAGGCCTCTCTGGAAACACCATATATTTT. Encoded protein: CASSLLGTGLSGNTIYF.

The chain couples TRBV6-1 to TRBJ1-5; no clear D gene. CDR3 length: 15 residues. Trimming shortened V by 4 bases and J by 3 bases, and 13 bases separated the two germline ends. CDR1 is MNHNS, CDR2 SASEGT, per germline. The CDR3 DNA sequence: TGTGCCAGCAGTGCTGTGAAGGGCACCAATCAGCCCCAGCATTTT. This translates into CASSAVKGTNQPQHF.

The chain couples TRBV7-3 to TRBJ1-1; D remains unclear. V was cut by 5 bases and J by 1 base, with 11 bases left in between. CDR3 length: 14 amino acids. Germline lookup yields CDR1 SGHTA and CDR2 FQGTGA. The CDR3 reads CASSPGGTNTEAFF. The DNA for the CDR3 is TGTGCCAGCAGCCCGGGTGGAACGAACACTGAAGCTTTCTTT.

This chain connects TRBV29-1 to TRBJ1-2, with TRBD1 matching 10 bases. The CDR3 is 15 amino acids. Trimming at V came to 1 base and at J to 6 bases, leaving 8 bases not matched to a gene. Germline values: CDR1 SQVTM, CDR2 ANQGSEA. The CDR3 nucleotides are TGCAGCGTTGAAGTTACCCAGGGACAGGGGAATGGCTACACCTTC. This gives the protein CSVEVTQGQGNGYTF.

The chain uses TRBV27 and TRBJ1-5, with D hard to call. Trimming removed 0 bases at V and 3 bases at J, with 6 bases between. The CDR3 is 14 amino acids. Per the germline V gene, CDR1 is MNHEY and CDR2 is SMNVEV (reference sequence). The CDR3 sequence: CASSLSAPNQPQHF. CDR3 sequence (DNA): TGTGCCAGCAGTTTATCTGCTCCCAATCAGCCCCAGCATTTT.

V gene TRBV7-4 combines with J gene TRBJ1-5; D call uncertain. The CDR3 length is 16 residues. Trimming cost V 1 base and J 3 bases, with 13 bases left between them. CDR1 SGHVT and CDR2 SQSDAQ come from the germline V gene. This CDR3 is CASSLGPGEFNQPQHF. The CDR3 nucleotides are TGTGCCAGCAGCTTAGGCCCCGGGGAGTTCAATCAGCCCCAGCATTTT.